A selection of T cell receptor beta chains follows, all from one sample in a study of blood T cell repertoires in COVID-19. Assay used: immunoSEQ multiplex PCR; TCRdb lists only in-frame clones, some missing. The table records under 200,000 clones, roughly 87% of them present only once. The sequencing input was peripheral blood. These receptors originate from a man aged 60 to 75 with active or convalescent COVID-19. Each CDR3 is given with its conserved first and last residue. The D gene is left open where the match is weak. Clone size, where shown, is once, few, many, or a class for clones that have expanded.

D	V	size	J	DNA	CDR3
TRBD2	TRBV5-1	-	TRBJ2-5	TGCGCCAGCAGCTTGAATGGGGCGGGGGGGCCCCCCTCGGAGACCCAGTACTTC	CASSLNGAGGPPSETQYF
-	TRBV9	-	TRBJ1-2	TGTGCCAGCAGCCCCCAGATCTCTTTCTATGGCTACACCTTC	CASSPQISFYGYTF
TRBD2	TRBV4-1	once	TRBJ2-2	TGCGCCAGCAGCCAAGATGTAGCGGGGGGGCCCACCGGGGAGCTGTTTTTT	CASSQDVAGGPTGELFF
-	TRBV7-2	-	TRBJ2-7	TGTGCCAGCAGCTTAGGGGCCAGGGTTAGCGAGCAGTACTTC	CASSLGARVSEQYF
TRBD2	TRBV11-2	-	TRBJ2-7	TGTGCCAGCAGCTCGGGACTAATGGGCGAGCAGTACTTC	CASSSGLMGEQYF
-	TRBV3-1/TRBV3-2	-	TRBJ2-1	TGTGCCAGCAGCCAAATCCCGGGTCCCCCCTACAATGAGCAGTTCTTC	CASSQIPGPPYNEQFF
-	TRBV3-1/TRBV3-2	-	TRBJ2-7	TGTGCCAGCAGCCAGCCGACGGGTAGCTCCTACGAGCAGTACTTC	CASSQPTGSSYEQYF
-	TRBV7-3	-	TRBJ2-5	TGTGCCAGCAGCTTAACGCGGGGCGAGACCCAGTACTTC	CASSLTRGETQYF
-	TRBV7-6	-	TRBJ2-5	TGTGCCAGCAGCCTGACTAGGACGCAAGAGACCCAGTACTTC	CASSLTRTQETQYF
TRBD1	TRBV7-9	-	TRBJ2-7	TGTGCCAGCAGCTTAGCGGGACAGGGGGCTAGTGGGCAGTACTTC	CASSLAGQGASGQYF
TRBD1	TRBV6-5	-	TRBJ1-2	TGTGCCAGCACCCGGACAGGTTACTATGGCTACACCTTC	CASTRTGYYGYTF
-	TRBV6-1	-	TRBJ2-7	TGTGCCAGCAGTGAATGGTACGAGGTTACCTACGAGCAGTACTTC	CASSEWYEVTYEQYF
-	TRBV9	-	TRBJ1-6	TGTGCCAGCAGCGTAGAGGCAGGTTTCTATAATTCACCCCTCCACTTT	CASSVEAGFYNSPLHF
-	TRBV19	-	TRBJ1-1	TGTGCCAGTAGCCTAACAGGGAACACTGAAGCTTTCTTT	CASSLTGNTEAFF
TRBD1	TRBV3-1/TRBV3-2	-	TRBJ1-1	TGTGCCAGCAGCTCCCAGGACAGGGCTCACACTGAAGCTTTCTTT	CASSSQDRAHTEAFF
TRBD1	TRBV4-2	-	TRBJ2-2	TGTGCCAGCAGCCACGCCGATCGGGACAGAGGATCCGGGGAGCTGTTTTTT	CASSHADRDRGSGELFF
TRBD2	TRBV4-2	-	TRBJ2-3	TGTGCCAGCAGCCAAGAATTACTAGCGGGGGGTCTGAGCACAGATACGCAGTATTTT	CASSQELLAGGLSTDTQYF
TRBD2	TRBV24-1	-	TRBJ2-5	TGTGCCACCAGTGATTTAAGAGCGGGGGCACAAGAGACCCAGTACTTC	CATSDLRAGAQETQYF
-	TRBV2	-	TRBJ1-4	TGTGCCAGCACCTTAGGGGGGGGCGGGGCCTCGGCTAATAATGAAAAACTGTTTTTT	CASTLGGGGASANNEKLFF
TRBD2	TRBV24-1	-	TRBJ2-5	TGTGCCACCAGTGCTACGGGACTAGTATACGAGACCCAGTACTTC	CATSATGLVYETQYF
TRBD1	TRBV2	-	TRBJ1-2	TGTGCCAGCAGGCTGACAGGGACGGATGGCTACACCTTC	CASRLTGTDGYTF
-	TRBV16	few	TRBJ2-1	TGTGCCAGCAGCCAATTCCGGGGGACTGGGTCCAATGAGCAGTTCTTC	CASSQFRGTGSNEQFF
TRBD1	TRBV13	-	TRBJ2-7	TGTGCCAGCAGCCGACAGGGGGCACTCTACGAGCAGTACTTC	CASSRQGALYEQYF
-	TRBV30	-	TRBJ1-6	TGTGCCTGGAGTGTATTCGCCAGGGCGAGTAGTTCACCCCTCCACTTT	CAWSVFARASSSPLHF
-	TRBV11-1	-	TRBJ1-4	TGTGCCAGCAGCTTCGCGGACACGTTTAATGAAAAACTGTTTTTT	CASSFADTFNEKLFF
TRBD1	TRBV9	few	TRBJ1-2	TGTGCCAGCAGCGTATCCGGGACAGGGAGCTATGGCTACACCTTC	CASSVSGTGSYGYTF
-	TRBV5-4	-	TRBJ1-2	TGTGCCAGCAGAAACGGGGGGGAAATCTATGGCTACACCTTC	CASRNGGEIYGYTF
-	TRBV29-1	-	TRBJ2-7	TGCAGCGTTGATACGGTGGGGAGACCCTACGAGCAGTACTTC	CSVDTVGRPYEQYF
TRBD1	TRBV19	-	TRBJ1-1	TGTGCCAGTAGTCATCGGACAGGGGGCACAATGAACACTGAAGCTTTCTTT	CASSHRTGGTMNTEAFF
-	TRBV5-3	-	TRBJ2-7	TGTGCCAGAAGCTCCTTCTCAGACTGGACCGACTCGGGGGACTTC	CARSSFSDWTDSGDF
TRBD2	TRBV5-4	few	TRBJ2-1	TGTGCCAGCAGCTTGTTGAGCGGGGGGCCGGGCAATGAGCAGTTCTTC	CASSLLSGGPGNEQFF